Below are 18 T cell receptor beta chains sequenced from a single sample in a study of T cell responses to AZD1222 COVID-19 vaccine. The repertoire was sequenced with immunoSEQ multiplex PCR; TCRdb's copy has only in-frame clones and lacks some. The data contain more than 110,000 clones, 80% to 90% of them singletons. This specimen was peripheral blood, taken on day 0 of AZD1222 vaccination. These receptors were obtained from an adult in good health.

This clone was picked up a small number of times. Compared with germline, one end of the junction differs, possibly owing to a read error. The chain is built from TRBV7-9 and TRBJ2-7, with 11 bases fitting TRBD2. CDR1 SEHNR and CDR2 FQNEAQ come from the germline V gene (reference sequence). CDR3 length equals 12 residues. CDR3: CASSLLAGGPDF. In nucleotides, the CDR3 is TGTGCCAGCAGCTTGCTAGCGGGGGGCCCAGACTTC.

V usage is TRBV27 and J usage is TRBJ1-6; 8 bases match TRBD1. The CDR3 runs 12 residues. Looked up from germline, CDR1 is MNHEY and CDR2 is SMNVEV (reference sequence). V dropped 6 bases and J dropped 11; count of bases not matched to a gene: 3. The CDR3 DNA follows: TGTGCCAGCAGCCTCAGGGGGCCACCCCTCCACTTT. Residues: CASSLRGPPLHF.

The chain links TRBV2 to TRBJ1-5; 8 nucleotides align to TRBD1. The J segment lost 7 bases and the V segment lost 0 bases, leaving 5 bases of the junction unmatched. This CDR3 spans 15 amino acids. Germline V lookup: CDR1 SNHLY, CDR2 FYNNEI. CDR3 DNA sequence: TGTGCCAGCAGTGAAGCGAGTACAGGGGGACAGCCCCAGCATTTT. Amino acid sequence: CASSEASTGGQPQHF.

This rearrangement joins TRBV10-3 to TRBJ2-7, with D unresolved. V lost 10 bases and J lost 6, with 16 bases in between. This CDR3 is 12 amino acids long. CDR1 is ENHRY, CDR2 SYGVKD, per germline. The CDR3 DNA is TGTGCCACCCGCCCCGAAATGGGCGAGCAGTACTTC. Translation gives CATRPEMGEQYF.

This clone was observed a few times. The V and J genes are TRBV16 and TRBJ1-6; D is unclear. Germline V gives CDR1 KGHSY, CDR2 FQNENV. V was trimmed by 0 bases and J by 9 bases, leaving 12 bases between them. CDR3 length: 15 residues. The CDR3 DNA follows: TGTGCCAGCAGCCAATCACAGAGCGCCTTTTCACCCCTCCACTTT. Translating gives CASSQSQSAFSPLHF.

This chain connects TRBV5-4 to TRBJ2-2; TRBD2 aligns across 9 bases. This CDR3 spans 15 amino acids. Trimming cost V 4 bases and J 5 bases; bases outside gene matches: 6. Germline V gene lookup returns CDR1 SGHNT and CDR2 YYREEE (reference sequence). The CDR3 loop is CASSPGLATTGELFF. In nucleotides, the CDR3 is TGTGCCAGCAGCCCTGGACTAGCGACGACCGGGGAGCTGTTTTTT.

The J gene is TRBJ1-2, the V gene TRBV30, with a tentative D call TRBD1 (6 bases). The CDR3 has 11 residues. The germline V and J ends were trimmed by 8 bases and 5 bases, with 12 bases remaining between them. Germline assignment: CDR1 GTSNPN and CDR2 SVGIG (reference sequence). As DNA, the CDR3 is TGTGCCGGGATGCAGGGGTATGGCTACACCTTC. Translation gives CAGMQGYGYTF.

This clone was observed a few times. This sample includes further DNA sequences coding for the same CDR3. The gene calls are TRBV4-1 and TRBJ1-1; D not resolved. CDR1 is MGHRA, CDR2 YSYEKL, per germline. The CDR3 loop spans 14 amino acids. Trimming pared 1 base from V and 2 bases from J, leaving 8 bases between. The CDR3 sequence: CASSQGRGNTEAFF. The CDR3 nucleotides are TGCGCCAGCAGCCAAGGGCGGGGTAACACTGAAGCTTTCTTT.

The CDR3 DNA follows: TGTGCCAGCAGCCAAGATTTGGGGGGTGGGGATACGCAGTATTTT. Translated, it gives CASSQDLGGGDTQYF. V usage is TRBV4-2 and J usage is TRBJ2-3; D possibly corresponds to TRBD2 (6 bases). This CDR3 is 15 amino acids long. V was clipped by 0 bases and J by 6 bases, with 13 bases between them. CDR1 and CDR2 from the germline V gene are LGHNA and YNFKEQ.

This chain links TRBV19 with TRBJ2-7; possible D gene TRBD1, 6 bases. The CDR3 length is 15 residues. Trimming left V 3 bases short and J 7 bases short, with 19 bases between. The V gene's germline CDR1 is LNHDA and CDR2 SQIVND (reference sequence). Here the CDR3 reads CASSIGGWGREEQYF. CDR3 DNA sequence: TGTGCCAGTAGTATTGGGGGATGGGGGCGTGAGGAGCAGTACTTC.

There are a few counts of this clone. The CDR3: CAIRRADNEQFF. For the CDR3, the DNA is TGTGCCATCAGGCGTGCGGACAATGAGCAGTTCTTC. The chain combines TRBV10-3 with TRBJ2-1; D gene unclear. CDR1 is ENHRY, CDR2 SYGVKD, per germline. CDR3 size: 12 residues. V lost 6 bases and J lost 5, with 8 bases in between.

The J gene is TRBJ2-4, the V gene TRBV19; D might be TRBD2 (6 bases). The ends were cut back, 3 bases at V and 1 base at J, with 16 bases in the middle. Germline V gives CDR1 LNHDA, CDR2 SQIVND (reference sequence). This CDR3 is 17 amino acids long. CDR3 DNA sequence: TGTGCCAGTAGTATGGGGGAAGTGGCGGGGGCCAAAAACATTCAGTACTTC. Encoded protein: CASSMGEVAGAKNIQYF.

The chain carries TRBV5-6 and TRBJ1-4; D not certain. CDR3 length equals 16 residues. V lost 4 bases to trimming and J lost 0 bases, with 13 bases between them. Germline CDR1 reads SGHDT; CDR2 reads YYEEEE. Here the CDR3 reads CASSKELSATNEKLFF. CDR3 nucleotides: TGTGCCAGCAGCAAGGAACTGAGTGCAACTAATGAAAAACTGTTTTTT.

Here the CDR3 reads CATSRSVGNSPLHF. CDR3 coding DNA: TGTGCCACCAGCAGGAGCGTCGGGAATTCACCCCTCCACTTT. V gene TRBV15 combines with J gene TRBJ1-6; D is undetermined. This CDR3 is built from 14 residues. V gave up 3 bases and J gave up 7 bases, with 10 bases separating them. CDR1 LNHNV and CDR2 YYDKDF come from the germline V gene (reference sequence).

The V call is TRBV25-1, the J call TRBJ2-2; D unclear. The ends were cut back, 0 bases at V and 3 bases at J, with 11 bases in the middle. This CDR3 contains 16 residues. CDR1 and CDR2 (germline): MGHDK, SYGVNS. The CDR3 nucleotides read TGTGCCAGCAGTGAATATGGCAGTTGGGACACCGGGGAGCTGTTTTTT. It encodes CASSEYGSWDTGELFF.

The genes are TRBV7-9 and TRBJ1-1; D is unresolved. The V gene lost 3 bases and the J gene lost 5 bases, with 13 bases spanning the gap. CDR1 and CDR2 from the germline V gene are SEHNR and FQNEAQ (reference sequence). The CDR3 loop spans 14 amino acids. CDR3 DNA: TGTGCCAGCAGCTTTGGCCCCTCGGGGACTGAAGCTTTCTTT. Its translation: CASSFGPSGTEAFF.

This clone was seen more than once but under ten times. The CDR3 region is CASSFTDEAFF. CDR3 nucleotide sequence: TGTGCCAGCAGTTTTACGGATGAAGCTTTCTTT. V is TRBV28 and J is TRBJ1-1; no clear D. The germline V gene has CDR1 MDHEN and CDR2 SYDVKM. The CDR3 contains 11 residues. The V end was cut by 3 bases, the J end by 7 bases, with 6 bases between. The whole variable domain, remainder taken from reference TRBV28 and TRBJ1-1, is DVKVTQSSRYLVKRTGEKVFLECVQDMDHENMFWYRQDPGLGLRLIYFSYDVKMKEKGDIPEGYSVSREKKERFSLILESASTNQTSMYLCASSFTDEAFFGQGTRLTVV.

The CDR3 nucleotides read TGTGCCAGCAGCCAGGGGACCCCGGAGTCACCCCTCCACTTT. Its translation is CASSQGTPESPLHF. The V gene is TRBV7-2, the J gene TRBJ1-6, with D possibly matching TRBD1 (6 bases). Germline-derived CDR1 and CDR2 are SGHTA and FQGNSA. Trimming left V 5 bases short and J 10 bases short, with 15 bases between. This CDR3 spans 14 amino acids. Together with reference TRBV7-2 and TRBJ1-6, the CDR3 gives the full variable domain: GAGVSQSPSNKVTEKGKDVELRCDPISGHTALYWYRQSLGQGLEFLIYFQGNSAPDKSGLPSDRFSAERTGGSVSTLTIQRTQQEDSAVYLCASSQGTPESPLHFGNGTRLTVT.